The entry below gives a single T cell receptor (beta chain) sequence along with its context. What it binds is not known. The data stem from a study of OX40 agonist ivuxolimab in advanced cancers. About the study: In this cohort, patients received ivuxolimab, an agonistic anti-OX40 (CD134) antibody. Study-wide results and caveats: CD4+ and CD8+ blood T cells expanded clonally by week 6 at 0.1 to 3.0 mg/kg. Expanded clones tended on average to be more numerous among CD8+ T cells than CD4+.

With 1 base removed from V and 6 bases from J, the gap between germline ends came to 18 bases. Germline V CDR1 and CDR2: LNHDA, SQIVND (reference sequence). This CDR3 spans 16 amino acids. Method: immunoSEQ multiplex PCR; TCRdb's copy keeps in-frame clones and lacks some. Among about 36,000 clones listed, more than 75% were seen once. This sample comprised CD4+ or CD8+ T cells sorted from blood, obtained in a trial of the OX40 agonist ivuxolimab. V usage is TRBV19 and J usage is TRBJ1-2; no clear D. The TCR originated in an adult with an advanced solid tumor such as melanoma, head and neck, liver or kidney cancer. Here the CDR3 DNA reads TGTGCCAGTAGTATAGGTTTATCCAGAGAGTCGGATGGCTACACCTTC. Its protein product is CASSIGLSRESDGYTF.